This T cell receptor (beta chain) was observed in a study of T-cell memory formation after mild COVID-19. TCRdb itself ran the 5' RACE reads through MiXCR, one entry per CDR3 protein. Among 400,000 to 500,000 distinct CDR3 sequences listed, about 20% were seen once. The CDR3 is 14 amino acids. Per the germline V gene, CDR1 is SGHRS and CDR2 is YFSETQ. The germline V and J ends were trimmed by 0 bases and 6 bases, with 11 bases remaining between them. The clonotype was recovered from an adult woman who had mild COVID-19 (a few samples of this study predate the infection). Cell type and time point are not known. This rearrangement joins TRBV5-1 to TRBJ2-3; possibly TRBD1 for D (5 bases). The sample consisted of PBMCs or a T cell subset sorted from them (not recorded which). CDR3 protein: CASSLEGAHDTQYF. CDR3 in DNA: TGCGCCAGCAGCTTGGAAGGGGCGCATGATACGCAGTATTTT.